This entry lists 24 T cell receptor beta chains sequenced from one sample in a study of blood T cell repertoires in COVID-19. Assay: immunoSEQ multiplex PCR; the TCRdb copy retains only in-frame clones and omits some. The sample has more than 200,000 clones; under 85% are singletons. The specimen was peripheral blood. These receptors were collected from a woman aged 40 to 49 with active or convalescent COVID-19.

This clone is a singleton in its sample. The chain couples TRBV15 to TRBJ1-4, with a weak D call TRBD1 (5 bases). The CDR3 is made up of 15 amino acids. The germline V gene has CDR1 LNHNV and CDR2 YYDKDF (reference sequence). V was clipped by 0 bases and J by 6 bases, with 11 bases between them. The CDR3 here is CATSRDAGQDEKLFF. The CDR3 bases are TGTGCCACCAGCAGAGATGCGGGGCAGGATGAAAAACTGTTTTTT.

The chain uses TRBV11-1 and TRBJ1-2; possibly TRBD1 for D (5 bases). This CDR3 comprises 15 residues. Germline V gene data show CDR1 as SGHAT and CDR2 as FQDESV (reference sequence). The V end was cut by 4 bases, the J end by 3 bases, with 15 bases between. CDR3 in DNA: TGTGCCAGCAGCTCTACGGGGGAGAGTTACTATGGCTACACCTTC. Protein: CASSSTGESYYGYTF.

The genes are TRBV2 and TRBJ1-4, with 7 nucleotides matching TRBD1. V lost 6 bases to trimming and J lost 5 bases; unmatched junction nucleotides: 9. CDR3 length: 15 amino acids. Germline V gene lookup returns CDR1 SNHLY and CDR2 FYNNEI. CDR3 DNA: TGTGCCAGCAGGGTCGACAGGGACTTAAATGAAAAACTGTTTTTT. As protein: CASRVDRDLNEKLFF.

This rearrangement joins TRBV20-1 to TRBJ1-3; D remains unclear. This CDR3 region has 11 residues. Trimming took off 4 bases at V and 4 bases at J, with 5 bases between the two ends. CDR1 and CDR2 from the germline V gene are DFQATT and SNEGSKA (reference sequence). The CDR3 reads CSAIRGNTIYF. The CDR3 nucleotides read TGCAGTGCTATCAGGGGAAACACCATATATTTT.

A single count supports this clone. The junction and the germline gene differ at one end; a read error may be behind it. This rearrangement joins TRBV7-6 to TRBJ1-3; 7 bases match TRBD1. This CDR3 is built from 13 residues. CDR1 and CDR2 from the germline V gene are SGHVS and FNYEAQ. In DNA form, the CDR3 reads TGTGCCAGCAGCACTCGACAGGGAAACACCATGTATTTT. This codes for CASSTRQGNTMYF.

This clone was picked up many times. V gene TRBV5-1 combines with J gene TRBJ2-1, with D possibly being TRBD1 (5 bases). CDR3 length: 14 amino acids. V was shortened by 4 bases and J by 7 bases, with 15 bases between the two germline ends. The germline V gene encodes CDR1 SGHRS and CDR2 YFSETQ. CDR3: CASSHQSQGNEQFF. Written as DNA, the CDR3 is TGCGCCAGCAGCCACCAATCTCAGGGTAATGAGCAGTTCTTC.

The chain joins TRBV2 to TRBJ1-6; D unclear. Germline V CDR1 and CDR2: SNHLY, FYNNEI. The CDR3 runs to 12 residues. Deletions cut 8 bases from V and 6 bases from J, with 8 bases between. The CDR3 sequence: CASRVANSPLHF. CDR3 nucleotides: TGTGCCAGCCGGGTAGCTAATTCACCCCTCCACTTT.

This clone was seen more than once but under ten times. V is TRBV29-1 and J is TRBJ2-5; 8 bases are shared with TRBD2. The CDR3 has 12 amino acids. J gave up 5 bases and V 4 bases, and 3 bases lay outside the gene matches. Germline CDR1 is SQVTM and CDR2 is ANQGSEA. CDR3 sequence: CSVAGGPETQYF. The CDR3 nucleotides are TGCAGCGTTGCGGGGGGGCCGGAGACCCAGTACTTC.

The chain has TRBV11-2 and TRBJ2-7, with TRBD2 identical over 7 bases. CDR1 and CDR2 (germline): SGHAT, FQNNGV. The CDR3 extends over 14 amino acids. After removal of 1 base from V and 6 bases from J, the junction contained 6 bases not matched to a gene. CDR3 region: CASSLGAGVGEQYF. CDR3 DNA sequence: TGTGCCAGCAGCTTAGGGGCGGGAGTCGGCGAGCAGTACTTC. Together with reference TRBV11-2 and TRBJ2-7, the CDR3 gives the full variable domain: EAGVAQSPRYKIIEKRQSVAFWCNPISGHATLYWYQQILGQGPKLLIQFQNNGVVDDSQLPKDRFSAERLKGVDSTLKIQPAKLEDSAVYLCASSLGAGVGEQYFGPGTRLTVT.

This chain connects TRBV4-1 to TRBJ2-3; TRBD1 might be the D (5 bases). Looked up from germline, CDR1 is MGHRA and CDR2 is YSYEKL. The V end was cut by 0 bases, the J end by 3 bases, with 16 bases between. The CDR3 covers 17 residues. The CDR3 spells CASSQEGAPGRTDTQYF. CDR3 coding DNA: TGCGCCAGCAGCCAAGAAGGGGCGCCCGGTAGGACAGATACGCAGTATTTT.

CDR3 in amino acids: CASSQTGGHNEKLFF. The CDR3 bases are TGTGCCAGCAGCCAGACTGGGGGACATAATGAAAAACTGTTTTTT. V gene TRBV3-1 (or the pseudogene TRBV3-2) combines with J gene TRBJ1-4; maybe TRBD1 (6 bases). The germline V gene has CDR1 LGHDT and CDR2 YNNKEL (reference sequence). Trimming stripped 3 bases from V and 4 bases from J, with 12 bases between. This CDR3 region has 15 residues.

V is TRBV3-1 (or the pseudogene TRBV3-2) and J is TRBJ1-1, with D maybe TRBD1 (5 bases). Germline CDR1 and CDR2: LGHDT and YNNKEL (reference sequence). The ends were cut back, 5 bases at V and 4 bases at J, with 14 bases in the middle. There are 14 residues in the CDR3. The CDR3 nucleotides read TGTGCCAGCAGCTCGTTACGGGGGACCACTGAAGCTTTCTTT. It translates to CASSSLRGTTEAFF.

The chain carries TRBV27 and TRBJ2-7, with a weak D call TRBD1 (6 bases). There are 14 residues in the CDR3. Germline V gives CDR1 MNHEY, CDR2 SMNVEV (reference sequence). Trimming cost V 5 bases and J 2 bases, with 13 bases left between them. CDR3 amino acids: CASSQTWGPYEQYF. As DNA, the CDR3 is TGTGCCAGCAGTCAGACATGGGGGCCCTACGAGCAGTACTTC.

As to this clone: One junction end disagrees with the germline gene, perhaps due to a read error. This chain links TRBV28 with TRBJ2-3; no clear D. Germline loops: CDR1 MDHEN, CDR2 SYDVKM. This CDR3 has 13 amino acids. In DNA, the CDR3 is TGTGCCAGCAGTTTGCGGCGCACGGATACGCAGTATTTT. It specifies CASSLRRTDTQYF.

The rearrangement uses TRBV11-2 and TRBJ2-7; D gene unclear. Between the trimmed V and J ends, which lost 4 bases and 0 bases, there was a span of 7 bases. Germline V CDR1 and CDR2: SGHAT, FQNNGV. This CDR3 comprises 13 residues. The CDR3 loop is CASSSRPSYEQYV. The CDR3 DNA follows: TGTGCCAGCAGCTCCCGTCCCTCCTACGAGCAGTACGTC.

This clone has a handful of counts. The V gene is TRBV5-1, the J gene TRBJ1-4; 8 bases match TRBD1. In germline, CDR1 is SGHRS, CDR2 YFSETQ. The J segment lost 7 bases and the V segment lost 4 bases, leaving 15 bases of the junction unmatched. The CDR3 spans 17 residues. The CDR3 loop reads CASSITPRQGKGEKLFF. CDR3 in DNA: TGCGCCAGCAGCATTACTCCCAGACAGGGGAAGGGTGAAAAACTGTTTTTT.

The chain is built from TRBV11-2 and TRBJ2-7; TRBD1 matches 8 bases. V lost 5 bases, J lost 12 bases, and 9 bases stayed unmatched. From germline, CDR1 is SGHAT and CDR2 FQNNGV. The CDR3 covers 12 residues. CDR3 sequence: CASSGHRDRWYV. CDR3 DNA sequence: TGTGCCAGCAGCGGTCACCGGGACAGGTGGTACGTC.

The chain combines TRBV7-2 with TRBJ1-1; 7 nucleotides line up with TRBD1. The ends lost 5 bases at V and 2 bases at J; junction bases unmatched: 5. CDR1 is SGHTA and CDR2 is FQGNSA in the germline V gene. The CDR3 contains 14 residues. CDR3 loop: CASSPRQGNTEAFF. For the CDR3, the DNA is TGTGCCAGCAGCCCCCGACAGGGCAACACTGAAGCTTTCTTT.

This clone was counted a single time. The J gene is TRBJ2-5, the V gene TRBV7-9; weak D call: TRBD1 (6 bases). Per the germline V gene, CDR1 is SEHNR and CDR2 is FQNEAQ (reference sequence). Trimming removed 3 bases from V and 5 bases from J, with 10 bases in between. The CDR3 length is 13 residues. This chain's CDR3 is CASSFTGFETQYF. DNA for the CDR3: TGTGCCAGCAGCTTCACAGGGTTTGAGACCCAGTACTTC.

The V and J genes are TRBV30 and TRBJ2-1; 8 bases line up with TRBD2. The germline gives CDR1 GTSNPN, CDR2 SVGIG (reference sequence). V lost 0 bases to trimming and J lost 9 bases; unmatched junction nucleotides: 10. The CDR3 runs 15 residues. CDR3 nucleotides: TGTGCCTGGAGTGTACGGTTAGCGGGGATGGGTGAGCAGTTCTTC. It translates to CAWSVRLAGMGEQFF.

The V and J genes are TRBV7-8 and TRBJ1-5; D unresolved. The germline V and J ends were trimmed by 0 bases and 1 base, with 7 bases remaining between them. In germline, CDR1 is SGHVS, CDR2 FQNEAQ. CDR3 size: 15 residues. CDR3 in amino acids: CASSLAGISNQPQHF. The CDR3 nucleotides read TGTGCCAGCAGCTTAGCCGGGATCAGCAATCAGCCCCAGCATTTT.

As regards this clone: Additional DNA sequences in this sample encode the identical CDR3. The chain has TRBV5-1 and TRBJ1-1, with a weak D call TRBD1 (5 bases). Germline V lookup: CDR1 SGHRS, CDR2 YFSETQ. The CDR3 has 14 amino acids. Deletions cut 4 bases from V and 1 base from J, with 11 bases between. CDR3 bases: TGCGCCAGCAGCCCTCAAGGGGCGAACACTGAAGCTTTCTTT. Amino acid sequence: CASSPQGANTEAFF. Full variable domain (missing parts from reference TRBV5-1 and TRBJ1-1): KAGVTQTPRYLIKTRGQQVTLSCSPISGHRSVSWYQQTPGQGLQFLFEYFSETQRNKGNFPGRFSGRQFSNSRSEMNVSTLELGDSALYLCASSPQGANTEAFFGQGTRLTVV.

The chain has TRBV18 and TRBJ2-2; 9 positions agree with TRBD1. V gave up 5 bases and J gave up 0 bases; unmatched junction bases: 4. Germline assignment: CDR1 KGHSH and CDR2 LQKENI. The CDR3 consists of 16 residues. The CDR3 here is CASSEQGATNTGELFF. The CDR3 nucleotides read TGTGCCAGCTCAGAACAGGGGGCTACGAACACCGGGGAGCTGTTTTTT.

This chain connects TRBV5-1 to TRBJ2-2; TRBD2 matches at 10 bases. The CDR3 is made up of 15 amino acids. With 5 bases clipped from V and 4 bases from J, the junction kept 5 bases outside the gene matches. Germline lookup yields CDR1 SGHRS and CDR2 YFSETQ. The CDR3 sequence is CASRRGLATTGELFF. CDR3 nucleotide sequence: TGCGCCAGCAGAAGGGGACTAGCGACCACCGGGGAGCTGTTTTTT.